This T cell receptor (beta chain) stems from a study of cytomegalovirus exposure and HLA in healthy donors. V lost 4 bases, J lost 4 bases, and 11 bases lay in between. This CDR3 spans 13 amino acids. Germline V gene sequence: CDR1 SGDLS, CDR2 YYNGEE. As to this clone: Its target is unknown.

General study findings and limits: The classifier reportedly diagnosed cytomegalovirus status with high sensitivity and specificity. Confirmation in vitro established that three CMV-associated chains were specific for CMV antigens. Presence/absence analyses assumed roughly uniform sequencing depth across donors, which may not hold.

The primer mix had 60 Vbeta and 13 Jbeta primers. Generated by immunoSEQ multiplex PCR, the TCRdb table keeps only in-frame clones and is missing some. The sample has 200,000 to 250,000 clones, roughly 83% seen once. This clonotype was obtained from a boy aged 2 to 9 in good health and CMV-seronegative. The sequencing sample was made of PBMCs. The chain is built from TRBV9 and TRBJ1-2; possible D gene TRBD1, 5 bases. CDR3 residues: CASSSRQTYGYTF. The CDR3 nucleotides are TGTGCCAGCAGCTCCCGACAGACCTATGGCTACACCTTC.